This T cell receptor (beta chain) appears in the sequencing data of a study of CXCR3-negative and CXCR3-positive naive CD8 T cells. As to this clonotype: Its antigen is unknown.

All TRB cDNA libraries came from 5' RACE performed with UMI labels. After re-calling the 5' RACE reads, TCRdb lists one entry per CDR3 protein, DNA absent. This sample's table has approximately 65,000 distinct CDR3 sequences. The CDR3 is made up of 17 amino acids. Germline CDR1 reads MNHEY; CDR2 reads SVGEGT. General study findings and limits: CXCR3-positive naive cells had more hydrophobic TRB CDR3s than CXCR3-negative naive cells.

The TCR sequence derives from a human donor in good health. Some clones in this sample may be carry-over from other donors' samples. Source material: naive CXCR3+ CD8+ T cells from blood. Subset reported: CD45RO-CCR7+CD27+CD95- naive CD8+ T cells expressing CXCR3 (TNR3+). The chain is built from TRBV6-2 or TRBV6-3 and TRBJ2-5; TCRdb picks TRBD2, but there is no DNA to check that call. CDR3 in amino acids: CASSSTGLAGAQETQYF.